A single sample is the source of the 26 T cell receptor beta chains below, sequenced in a study of T cell responses to AZD1222 COVID-19 vaccine. The data were produced by immunoSEQ multiplex PCR, yet TCRdb's version contains in-frame clones alone and is incomplete. The table has about 99,000 clones, approximately 93% seen once. The source material was peripheral blood, sampled on day 0 of AZD1222 vaccination. The origin of the receptors is an adult in good health.

The chain joins TRBV5-1 to TRBJ1-1, with D possibly TRBD1 on 6 matching bases. Per germline, CDR1 SGHRS and CDR2 YFSETQ. This CDR3 has 14 amino acids. Deletions cut 3 bases from V and 1 base from J, with 10 bases between. The CDR3 region has the DNA TGCGCCAGCAGCTCCCGAGGGGGGAACACTGAAGCTTTCTTT. Its translation is CASSSRGGNTEAFF.

V usage is TRBV7-2 and J usage is TRBJ2-5, with 13 bases fitting TRBD2. V was pared by 5 bases and J by 5 bases, with 5 bases of the junction left unmatched. CDR1 is SGHTA and CDR2 is FQGNSA in the germline V gene. This CDR3 is 15 amino acids long. The CDR3, as DNA: TGTGCCAGCAGCATCGGACTAGCGGGAGAGGAGACCCAGTACTTC. As protein: CASSIGLAGEETQYF.

The chain recombines TRBV19 with TRBJ1-5; 7 bases match TRBD1. The CDR3 extends over 13 amino acids. V shed 8 bases, J shed 3 bases, and the junction held 4 bases outside the gene matches. Germline CDR1 reads LNHDA; CDR2 reads SQIVND (reference sequence). CDR3 sequence reads: CASATGYNQPQHF. The CDR3 nucleotides read TGTGCCAGTGCGACAGGGTACAATCAGCCCCAGCATTTT.

The V and J genes are TRBV25-1 and TRBJ2-7, with a tentative D call TRBD1 (6 bases). The CDR3 has 14 residues. Trimming took off 3 bases at V and 7 bases at J, with 16 bases between the two ends. Germline CDR1 reads MGHDK; CDR2 reads SYGVNS. This CDR3 is CASSDSTGFREQYF. Here the CDR3 DNA reads TGTGCCAGCAGTGATTCAACAGGGTTTCGGGAGCAGTACTTC.

V gene TRBV6-6 combines with J gene TRBJ2-7; D gene unclear. Germline V gene lookup returns CDR1 MNHNY and CDR2 SVGAGI (reference sequence). V lost 8 bases, J lost 3 bases, and 5 bases lay in between. The length of the CDR3 is 10 residues. The CDR3 spells CASGVYEQYF. DNA of the CDR3: TGTGCCAGCGGGGTCTACGAGCAGTACTTC.

V is TRBV4-1 and J is TRBJ2-6, with D hard to call. The CDR3 length is 13 residues. Trimming took 0 bases from V and 3 from J, leaving 0 bases between them. Germline V gene lookup returns CDR1 MGHRA and CDR2 YSYEKL. The chain's CDR3 is CASSQDGANVLTF. CDR3 nucleotides: TGCGCCAGCAGCCAAGATGGGGCCAACGTCCTGACTTTC.

This chain joins TRBV4-2 and TRBJ2-7, with 8 bases fitting TRBD2. V was pared by 3 bases and J by 1 base, with 2 bases of the junction left unmatched. Per germline, CDR1 LGHNA and CDR2 YNFKEQ. The CDR3 has 14 residues. This chain's CDR3 is CASSHSGGSYEQYF. DNA of the CDR3: TGTGCCAGCAGCCACTCGGGAGGGTCCTACGAGCAGTACTTC.

The rearrangement links TRBV5-1 to TRBJ2-5; 8 nucleotides match TRBD2. The J segment lost 2 bases and the V segment lost 5 bases, leaving 8 bases of the junction unmatched. CDR1 is SGHRS, CDR2 YFSETQ, per germline. CDR3 size: 15 residues. The CDR3: CASSHSGIYQETQYF. CDR3 coding DNA: TGCGCCAGCAGTCATAGCGGGATCTATCAAGAGACCCAGTACTTC.

The rearrangement joins TRBV6-1 to TRBJ2-7; no definite D call. This CDR3 contains 11 residues. V was trimmed by 10 bases and J by 3 bases, leaving 10 bases between them. Germline V lookup: CDR1 MNHNS, CDR2 SASEGT. The CDR3 is CATRRDYEQYF. Written as DNA, the CDR3 is TGTGCCACGCGTAGAGACTACGAGCAGTACTTC.

The chain links TRBV3-1 (or the pseudogene TRBV3-2) to TRBJ2-7, with D unresolved. Germline values: CDR1 LGHDT, CDR2 YNNKEL (reference sequence). The CDR3 length is 13 residues. The V and J ends lost 0 bases and 7 bases respectively, with 10 bases between them. The CDR3 loop reads CASSQEFTEEQYF. DNA for the CDR3: TGTGCCAGCAGCCAAGAGTTTACCGAAGAGCAGTACTTC.

The chain carries TRBV14 and TRBJ1-1; D call uncertain. The CDR3 length is 14 residues. Per the germline V gene, CDR1 is SGHDN and CDR2 is FVKESK. Trimming shortened V by 0 bases and J by 7 bases, and 12 bases separated the two germline ends. CDR3 nucleotide sequence: TGTGCCAGCAGCCAAGACGGACCCGTTGGTGAAGCTTTCTTT. Translated: CASSQDGPVGEAFF.

This sequence joins TRBV19 and TRBJ2-3, with no clear D. The CDR3 extends over 15 amino acids. V lost 2 bases and J lost 2, with 11 bases in between. CDR1 and CDR2 (germline): LNHDA, SQIVND (reference sequence). CDR3 residues: CASSISSVATDTQYF. The DNA of the CDR3 is TGTGCCAGTAGTATATCTTCGGTGGCCACAGATACGCAGTATTTT. Based on the CDR3 plus reference TRBV19 and TRBJ2-3, the full variable domain is DGGITQSPKYLFRKEGQNVTLSCEQNLNHDAMYWYRQDPGQGLRLIYYSQIVNDFQKGDIAEGYSVSREKKESFPLTVTSAQKNPTAFYLCASSISSVATDTQYFGPGTRLTVL.

V usage is TRBV23-1 and J usage is TRBJ1-5, with D unresolved. Being an ORF, TRBV23-1 has a function that is uncertain. The CDR3 length is 12 residues. V lost 3 bases and J 3 bases, leaving 3 bases between the germline ends. The CDR3 DNA reads TGCGCCAGCAGTCAGTACAATCAGCCCCAGCATTTT. Amino acids: CASSQYNQPQHF.

The rearrangement joins TRBV11-1 to TRBJ2-7; 8 bases are shared with TRBD2. The CDR3 runs 15 residues. J gave up 6 bases and V 3 bases, and 10 bases lay outside the gene matches. Germline V gene sequence: CDR1 SGHAT, CDR2 FQDESV (reference sequence). The CDR3 region is CASSFSETAGGEQYF. The CDR3 region has the DNA TGTGCCAGCAGCTTTTCTGAGACGGCGGGGGGCGAGCAGTACTTC.

This clone came up once. This chain links TRBV11-2 with TRBJ1-4; D is undetermined. Germline assignment: CDR1 SGHAT and CDR2 FQNNGV. Between the trimmed V and J ends, which lost 4 bases and 5 bases, there was a span of 17 bases. The CDR3 length is 16 residues. The CDR3 DNA is TGTGCCAGCAGCTCACAAACCGGGATGAGGAATGAAAAACTGTTTTTT. It yields the protein CASSSQTGMRNEKLFF.

V gene TRBV3-1 (or the pseudogene TRBV3-2) combines with J gene TRBJ1-6; D is unresolved. Germline V CDR1 and CDR2: LGHDT, YNNKEL (reference sequence). This CDR3 is 16 amino acids long. V lost 0 bases and J lost 0, with 6 bases in between. This chain's CDR3 is CASSQEGNSYNSPLHF. CDR3 nucleotides: TGTGCCAGCAGCCAAGAGGGGAACTCCTATAATTCACCCCTCCACTTT.

The chain employs TRBV18 and TRBJ1-4; D uncertain. This CDR3 region has 13 residues. Germline CDR1 is KGHSH and CDR2 is LQKENI. Trimming took 2 bases from V and 8 from J, leaving 9 bases between them. In DNA form, the CDR3 reads TGTGCCAGCTCACCAGGGATGGGGGAAAAACTGTTTTTT. Translated: CASSPGMGEKLFF.

V usage is TRBV6-2 or TRBV6-3 and J usage is TRBJ1-1, with a weak D call TRBD1 (6 bases). V was trimmed by 2 bases and J by 5 bases, leaving 15 bases between them. Germline loops: CDR1 MNHEY, CDR2 SVGEGT. This CDR3 is built from 15 residues. CDR3 coding DNA: TGTGCCAGCAGTTACGTAGGGGGAACATATACTGAAGCTTTCTTT. It specifies CASSYVGGTYTEAFF.

The chain has TRBV3-1 (or the pseudogene TRBV3-2) and TRBJ2-2; D is ambiguous. Between the trimmed V and J ends, which lost 1 base and 4 bases, there was a span of 7 bases. CDR1 LGHDT and CDR2 YNNKEL come from the germline V gene (reference sequence). CDR3 size: 14 residues. CDR3 residues: CASSQVTLTGELFF. For the CDR3, the DNA is TGTGCCAGCAGCCAAGTTACCCTCACCGGGGAGCTGTTTTTT.

Only one count was recorded for this clone. The J gene is TRBJ1-6, the V gene TRBV27; 11 bases align to TRBD1. The CDR3 length is 16 residues. Germline CDR1 reads MNHEY; CDR2 reads SMNVEV (reference sequence). J lost 7 bases, V lost 4 bases, and 6 bases had no gene match. The CDR3 nucleotides are TGTGCCAGCAGTTGGACAGGGGGCGCCCCCAATTCACCCCTCCACTTT. This codes for CASSWTGGAPNSPLHF.

The rearrangement links TRBV28 to TRBJ1-6; the D gene is possibly TRBD1 (5 bases). The CDR3 is 15 residues long. The germline V gene has CDR1 MDHEN and CDR2 SYDVKM. Trimming removed 8 bases at V and 7 bases at J, with 18 bases between. The CDR3 region has the DNA TGTGCCAGCGGTATTGGTTTAGGGGAGAATTCACCCCTCCACTTT. This encodes CASGIGLGENSPLHF. The full variable domain, its missing parts supplied by reference TRBV28 and TRBJ1-6, is DVKVTQSSRYLVKRTGEKVFLECVQDMDHENMFWYRQDPGLGLRLIYFSYDVKMKEKGDIPEGYSVSREKKERFSLILESASTNQTSMYLCASGIGLGENSPLHFGNGTRLTVT.

The chain couples TRBV3-1 (or the pseudogene TRBV3-2) to TRBJ2-2; 13 nucleotides agree with TRBD2. The junction had 3 bases not matched to a gene; V was cut back by 1 base and J by 7 bases. In germline, CDR1 is LGHDT, CDR2 YNNKEL (reference sequence). The CDR3 is made up of 16 amino acids. DNA of the CDR3: TGTGCCAGCAGCCAAGGACTAGCGGGAGGAGGCGGGGAGCTGTTTTTT. This gives the protein CASSQGLAGGGGELFF.

There are a few counts of this clone. The chain carries TRBV5-1 and TRBJ1-1; TRBD1 is a possible D gene (5 bases). The CDR3 sequence is 14 residues long. The germline gives CDR1 SGHRS, CDR2 YFSETQ. V lost 3 bases and J 1 base, leaving 10 bases between the germline ends. CDR3 nucleotide sequence: TGCGCCAGCAGCTGGGGAAGGGGGAACACTGAAGCTTTCTTT. It codes for CASSWGRGNTEAFF.

This clone was seen a single time. V and J are TRBV11-2 and TRBJ2-7; D gene unclear. The CDR3 covers 13 residues. The germline V gene has CDR1 SGHAT and CDR2 FQNNGV. Trimming left V 6 bases short and J 3 bases short, with 12 bases between. The CDR3 protein is CASSFSESYEQYF. In DNA, the CDR3 is TGTGCCAGCAGTTTTAGTGAGAGCTACGAGCAGTACTTC.

The chain is built from TRBV5-1 and TRBJ2-5, with TRBD1 matching over 10 bases. From germline, CDR1 is SGHRS and CDR2 YFSETQ. V lost 9 bases, J lost 5 bases, and 16 bases stayed unmatched. The CDR3 is made up of 16 amino acids. CDR3: CATPSDRGLGLETQYF. CDR3 nucleotides: TGCGCCACACCATCAGACAGGGGGCTGGGGCTGGAGACCCAGTACTTC.

This clone was observed a single time. The rearrangement uses TRBV11-3 and TRBJ2-1; 10 bases line up with TRBD1. This CDR3 region has 15 residues. The germline V gene has CDR1 SGHNT and CDR2 YENEEA. V dropped 5 bases and J dropped 9; count of bases not matched to a gene: 10. The CDR3 here is CASSTRQGAQTEQFF. The CDR3 bases are TGTGCCAGCAGCACGAGACAGGGGGCGCAGACTGAGCAGTTCTTC.